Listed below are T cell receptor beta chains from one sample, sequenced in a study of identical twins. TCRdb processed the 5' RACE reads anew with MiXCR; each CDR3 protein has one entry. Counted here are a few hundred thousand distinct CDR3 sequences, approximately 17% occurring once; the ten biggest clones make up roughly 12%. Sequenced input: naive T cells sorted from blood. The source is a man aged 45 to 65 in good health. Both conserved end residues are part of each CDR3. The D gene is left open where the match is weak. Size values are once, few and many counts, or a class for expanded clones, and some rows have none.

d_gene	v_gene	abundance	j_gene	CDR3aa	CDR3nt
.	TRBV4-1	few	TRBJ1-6	CASSQGVRTPNSPLHF	TGCGCCAGCAGCCAAGGAGTACGGACACCGAATTCACCCCTCCACTTT
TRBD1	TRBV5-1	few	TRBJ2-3	CASSKEGAAQYF	TGCGCCAGCAGCAAAGAGGGGGCGGCGCAGTATTTT
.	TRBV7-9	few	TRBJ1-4	CASSPRKDEKLFF	TGTGCCAGCAGCCCCCGGAAAGACGAAAAACTGTTTTTT
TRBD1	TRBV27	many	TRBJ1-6	CASRGTANSPLHF	TGTGCCAGCAGAGGGACAGCCAATTCACCCCTCCACTTT
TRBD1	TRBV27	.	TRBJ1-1	CASSLSGTGGENTEAFF	TGTGCCAGCAGTTTATCCGGGACAGGGGGCGAGAACACTGAAGCTTTCTTT
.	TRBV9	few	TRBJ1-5	CASSVEGGGPQHF	TGTGCCAGCAGCGTAGAAGGGGGAGGACCCCAGCATTTT
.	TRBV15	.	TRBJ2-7	CATSRERASDYEQYF	TGTGCCACCAGCAGAGAGAGGGCTAGCGACTACGAGCAGTACTTC
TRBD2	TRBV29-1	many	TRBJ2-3	CTNKSRGGQNTQYF	TGCACCAACAAGTCTCGGGGGGGTCAAAATACGCAGTATTTT
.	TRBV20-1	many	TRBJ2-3	CSARDLGQGQYF	TGCAGTGCTAGAGATTTAGGGCAGGGGCAGTATTTT
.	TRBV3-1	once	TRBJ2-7	CASSQNYGSYEQYF	TGTGCCAGCAGCCAAAACTACGGTTCCTACGAGCAGTACTTC
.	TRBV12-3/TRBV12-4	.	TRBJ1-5	CASSLRGKGNQPQHF	TGTGCCAGCAGTTTGAGGGGAAAGGGCAATCAGCCCCAGCATTTT
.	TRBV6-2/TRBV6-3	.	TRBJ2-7	CASSYSVRDSVSYEQYF	TGTGCCAGCAGTTACTCGGTTCGAGACAGCGTCTCCTACGAGCAGTACTTC
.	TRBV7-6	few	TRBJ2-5	CASSLDEARQTQYF	TGTGCCAGCAGCTTAGACGAGGCTCGGCAGACCCAGTACTTC
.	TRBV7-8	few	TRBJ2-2	CASSSQHFSYTGELFF	TGTGCCAGCAGCTCACAACACTTTTCCTACACCGGGGAGCTGTTTTTT
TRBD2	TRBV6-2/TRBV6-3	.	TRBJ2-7	CASSYSLAGAPYEQYF	TGTGCCAGCAGTTACTCTTTGGCGGGAGCGCCCTACGAGCAGTACTTC
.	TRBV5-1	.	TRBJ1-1	CASSLWDSNTEAFF	TGCGCCAGCAGCTTGTGGGACTCGAACACTGAAGCTTTCTTT
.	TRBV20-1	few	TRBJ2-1	CSAVSYNEQFF	TGCAGTGCGGTTTCCTACAATGAGCAGTTCTTC
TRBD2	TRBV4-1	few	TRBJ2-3	CASSQALLAGGRATQYF	TGCGCCAGCAGCCAAGCCTTACTAGCGGGGGGGCGGGCTACGCAGTATTTT
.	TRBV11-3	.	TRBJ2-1	CASSLAGGDRNEQFF	TGTGCCAGCAGCTTAGCCGGCGGGGACCGAAATGAGCAGTTCTTC
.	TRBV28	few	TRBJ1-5	CASTDLIGSSNQPQHF	TGTGCCAGCACGGATCTAATAGGGTCTAGCAATCAGCCCCAGCATTTT
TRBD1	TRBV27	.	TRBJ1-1	CASSPLQGDTEAFF	TGTGCCAGCAGTCCCCTACAGGGGGACACTGAAGCTTTCTTT
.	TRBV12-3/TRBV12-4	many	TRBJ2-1	CASSFSLVDEQFF	TGTGCCAGCAGTTTTAGCCTCGTGGATGAGCAGTTCTTC
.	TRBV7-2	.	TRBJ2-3	CASRGIDTQYF	TGTGCCAGCAGGGGGATTGATACGCAGTATTTT
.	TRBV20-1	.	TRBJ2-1	CSASSFGSLGGFF	TGCAGTGCTTCCTCATTCGGGTCCCTTGGCGGATTCTTC
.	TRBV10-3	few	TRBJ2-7	CAISESFEQYF	TGTGCCATCAGTGAGTCGTTCGAGCAGTACTTC
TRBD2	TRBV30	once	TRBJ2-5	CAWSVASGDPQETQYF	TGTGCCTGGAGTGTAGCCAGCGGGGACCCCCAAGAGACCCAGTACTTC
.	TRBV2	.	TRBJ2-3	CASSETGRELSTDTQYF	TGTGCCAGCAGTGAAACGGGACGGGAGCTTAGCACAGATACGCAGTATTTT
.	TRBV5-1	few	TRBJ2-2	CASSLGGGLNTGELFF	TGCGCCAGCAGCTTGGGTGGAGGGTTGAACACCGGGGAGCTGTTTTTT
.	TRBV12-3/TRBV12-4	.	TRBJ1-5	CASRGGGDSNQPQHF	TGTGCCAGCCGGGGCGGGGGGGATAGCAATCAGCCCCAGCATTTT
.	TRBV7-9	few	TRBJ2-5	CASQGETQYF	TGTGCCAGCCAGGGAGAGACCCAGTACTTC
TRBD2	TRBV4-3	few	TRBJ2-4	CASSQDGPSGIKNIQYF	TGCGCCAGCAGCCAAGATGGACCTAGCGGGATCAAAAACATTCAGTACTTC
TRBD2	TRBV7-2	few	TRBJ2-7	CASLAGGDYEQYF	TGTGCCAGTTTAGCGGGAGGGGACTACGAGCAGTACTTC
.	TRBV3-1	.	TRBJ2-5	CASSQGRAKETQYF	TGTGCCAGCAGCCAAGGACGGGCTAAAGAGACCCAGTACTTC
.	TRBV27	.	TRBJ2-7	CASSFSGSRNEQYF	TGTGCCAGCAGTTTCTCCGGGAGTAGGAATGAGCAGTACTTC
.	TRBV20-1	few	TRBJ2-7	CSAFPLVTGSSYEQYF	TGCAGTGCTTTCCCCCTAGTAACAGGGAGCTCCTACGAGCAGTACTTC
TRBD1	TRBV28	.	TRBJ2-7	CASSNRGFRQGKNEQYF	TGTGCCAGCAGCAACAGGGGATTTAGACAGGGGAAGAACGAGCAGTACTTC
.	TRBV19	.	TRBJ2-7	CASRPRGAYEQYF	TGTGCCAGTAGGCCAAGAGGGGCCTACGAGCAGTACTTC
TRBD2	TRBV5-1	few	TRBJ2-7	CASSWNFGTSGSKPHEQYF	TGCGCCAGCAGTTGGAATTTCGGGACTAGCGGGAGCAAGCCTCACGAGCAGTACTTC